This T cell receptor (beta chain) was recovered during a study of T cells expressing NK-cell markers. Overall study: Eight donors were sequenced, seven testing HCMV-seropositive and one testing seronegative. Study-level results: One observes that, in a handful of donors, these clonotypes were also the leading ones within the CD3+CD56-NKG2C+ fraction. Expanded NKG2C+ T cell clones had unclear HCMV specificity.

Germline CDR1 SGHAT, CDR2 FQNNGV. This CDR3 is 15 amino acids long. Comments on this clonotype: Its antigen is unknown.

TCR beta cDNA was generated via 5'RACE template switching incorporating UMIs. TCRdb re-called the 5' RACE reads; every CDR3 protein appears as one record, without DNA. The sample's table shows about 380,000 distinct CDR3 sequences. This TCR was recovered from a man aged 18-75 years in good health. The chain employs TRBV11-2 and TRBJ2-2; without DNA, the TCRdb call of TRBD2 cannot be checked. Sequencing was done on a sample of blood T cells: a sorted CD56 or NKG2C T cell subset, CD4+ or CD8+ T cells, or bulk PBMC T cells (not recorded which). CDR3 region: CASSPTTSLPGELFF.